The T cell receptor (beta chain) under discussion was sequenced for a study of response to subunit inactivated influenza vaccine. There are 12 residues in the CDR3. Germline CDR1 and CDR2: LGHNA and YSLEER. The V end lost 1 base, the J end lost 11 bases, and 9 bases lay between the germline ends. This clonotype was observed a handful of times. Its antigen is unknown. Study-wide findings and caveats: The authors proposed limited new T cell recruitment per seasonal influenza vaccination.

TCRdb itself ran the RT-PCR reads through MiXCR, one entry per CDR3 protein. The profile shows roughly 190,000 distinct CDR3 sequences, approximately 15% of them singletons. Sample: CD8+ T cells sorted from PBMCs, taken roughly 5 days after vaccination. The chain is built from TRBV4-3 and TRBJ2-1; the D is unclear. The clonotype originates from a man over 45 who received an inactivated influenza vaccine. For the CDR3, the DNA is TGCGCCAGCAGCCAAGGAATTGACCAGCAGTTCTTC. It translates to CASSQGIDQQFF.